One and the same sample provided the 20 T cell receptor beta chains below, sequenced in a study of blood T cell repertoires in COVID-19. Libraries were prepared by immunoSEQ multiplex PCR; TCRdb keeps only in-frame clonotypes and omits some of them. The sample holds under 150,000 clones, approximately 81% seen once. Sequences were obtained from peripheral blood. These receptors all come from a woman aged 55 to 70 with active or convalescent COVID-19.

This chain connects TRBV19 to TRBJ1-2; tentative D call: TRBD1 (5 bases). V was shortened by 11 bases and J by 7 bases, with 17 bases between the two germline ends. Germline lookup yields CDR1 LNHDA and CDR2 SQIVND (reference sequence). The CDR3 is 12 amino acids. CDR3 sequence: CAGGDPPAGYTF. DNA of the CDR3: TGTGCCGGAGGGGATCCCCCGGCTGGCTACACCTTC.

The chain has TRBV30 and TRBJ1-1, with D perhaps matching TRBD1 (5 bases). This CDR3 contains 13 residues. The ends were cut back, 5 bases at V and 0 bases at J, with 10 bases in the middle. Germline values: CDR1 GTSNPN, CDR2 SVGIG (reference sequence). The CDR3 spells CAWDSLMNTEAFF. DNA for the CDR3: TGTGCCTGGGACAGTTTAATGAACACTGAAGCTTTCTTT.

The chain carries TRBV7-2 and TRBJ2-5; D perhaps matches TRBD2 (6 bases). CDR1 is SGHTA, CDR2 FQGNSA, per germline. The V gene lost 6 bases and the J gene lost 5 bases, with 7 bases spanning the gap. CDR3 length equals 11 residues. CDR3 protein: CASRDYETQYF. CDR3 nucleotide sequence: TGTGCCAGCAGGGACTATGAGACCCAGTACTTC.

V usage is TRBV5-1 and J usage is TRBJ1-3; unclear D gene. The length of the CDR3 is 15 residues. The V end was cut by 6 bases, the J end by 1 base, with 14 bases between. Germline CDR1 SGHRS, CDR2 YFSETQ. The CDR3 is CASKLEGQSGNTIYF. The CDR3 nucleotides are TGCGCCAGCAAGCTTGAGGGTCAGTCTGGAAACACCATATATTTT. Full variable domain (remainder filled in from reference TRBV5-1 and TRBJ1-3): KAGVTQTPRYLIKTRGQQVTLSCSPISGHRSVSWYQQTPGQGLQFLFEYFSETQRNKGNFPGRFSGRQFSNSRSEMNVSTLELGDSALYLCASKLEGQSGNTIYFGEGSWLTVV.

V and J are TRBV4-1 and TRBJ1-5; 11 bases line up with TRBD1. Germline V CDR1 and CDR2: MGHRA, YSYEKL. CDR3 length equals 17 residues. V shed 0 bases, J shed 5 bases, and the junction held 6 bases outside the gene matches. CDR3 amino acids: CASSQDRTGGRYQPQHF. In DNA, the CDR3 is TGCGCCAGCAGCCAAGACAGGACAGGGGGCCGCTATCAGCCCCAGCATTTT.

Only one count was recorded for this clone. This chain links TRBV6-1 with TRBJ1-5; D might be TRBD1 (5 bases). The CDR3 totals 13 residues. The ends were cut back, 3 bases at V and 7 bases at J, with 10 bases in the middle. The germline gives CDR1 MNHNS, CDR2 SASEGT. CDR3 nucleotides: TGTGCCAGCAGTGAGGGGCCTCGGCAGCCCCAGCATTTT. This encodes CASSEGPRQPQHF.

The V gene is TRBV4-2, the J gene TRBJ1-3, with no clear D. Looked up from germline, CDR1 is LGHNA and CDR2 is YNFKEQ. V lost 3 bases and J 0 bases, leaving 6 bases between the germline ends. CDR3 length: 14 amino acids. CDR3 sequence: CASSHPGSGNTIYF. The CDR3 DNA reads as TGTGCCAGCAGCCATCCGGGCTCTGGAAACACCATATATTTT.

The V and J genes are TRBV4-2 and TRBJ2-3; the D is unclear. The germline gives CDR1 LGHNA, CDR2 YNFKEQ. This CDR3 contains 13 residues. The V end was cut by 1 base, the J end by 5 bases, with 7 bases between. CDR3 coding DNA: TGTGCCAGCAGCCAAGTACGGGTAGATACGCAGTATTTT. Translated: CASSQVRVDTQYF.

The rearrangement links TRBV3-1 (or the pseudogene TRBV3-2) to TRBJ2-7; TRBD1 agrees at 8 bases. Unmatched junction bases numbered 11, after V lost 5 bases and J lost 5 bases. The CDR3 is 15 amino acids. From germline, CDR1 is LGHDT and CDR2 YNNKEL (reference sequence). CDR3 nucleotide sequence: TGTGCCAGCAGCTCGCCGGACAGGGCTACGAACGAGCAGTACTTC. The encoded protein is CASSSPDRATNEQYF.

The genes are TRBV27 and TRBJ2-2, with TRBD2 identical over 15 bases. This CDR3 spans 17 amino acids. Trimming cost V 8 bases and J 5 bases; bases outside gene matches: 9. Germline CDR1 and CDR2: MNHEY and SMNVEV (reference sequence). CDR3: CASHRGLAGGSTGELFF. The CDR3, as DNA: TGTGCCAGCCACAGGGGACTAGCGGGAGGATCTACCGGGGAGCTGTTTTTT.

This rearrangement joins TRBV29-1 to TRBJ1-1; 8 bases agree with TRBD1. The CDR3 length is 14 residues. Per germline, CDR1 SQVTM and CDR2 ANQGSEA. V was clipped by 3 bases and J by 0 bases; unmatched bases: 3. In nucleotides, the CDR3 is TGCAGCGTTGAGCAGGGGGCGTTGAACACTGAAGCTTTCTTT. This translates into CSVEQGALNTEAFF.

The gene calls are TRBV15 and TRBJ2-1; 8 bases fit TRBD2. Germline V CDR1 and CDR2: LNHNV, YYDKDF (reference sequence). V was pared by 3 bases and J by 3 bases, with 10 bases of the junction left unmatched. CDR3 length equals 17 residues. The CDR3 DNA follows: TGTGCCACCAGCAGGGGCAGCCCAGCGGGGGACTACAATGAGCAGTTCTTC. Translated, it gives CATSRGSPAGDYNEQFF.

The gene calls are TRBV7-2 and TRBJ2-3; TRBD2 matches 13 bases. The V and J ends lost 6 bases and 3 bases, in that order; junction bases with no gene match: 6. Germline V lookup: CDR1 SGHTA, CDR2 FQGNSA. This CDR3 is built from 16 residues. CDR3: CASRGGTSGTTDTQYF. Written as DNA, the CDR3 is TGTGCCAGCAGAGGCGGGACTAGCGGGACAACAGATACGCAGTATTTT.

The genes are TRBV7-9 and TRBJ1-1, with D tentatively TRBD1 (5 bases). Germline lookup yields CDR1 SEHNR and CDR2 FQNEAQ (reference sequence). The V end was cut by 3 bases, the J end by 1 base, with 6 bases between. This CDR3 has 13 residues. The CDR3 is CASSFQGNTEAFF. CDR3 bases: TGTGCCAGCAGCTTTCAGGGGAACACTGAAGCTTTCTTT. The full variable domain, with the rest looked up from reference TRBV7-9 and TRBJ1-1, is DTGVSQNPRHKITKRGQNVTFRCDPISEHNRLYWYRQTLGQGPEFLTYFQNEAQLEKSRLLSDRFSAERPKGSFSTLEIQRTEQGDSAMYLCASSFQGNTEAFFGQGTRLTVV.

The chain uses TRBV7-2 and TRBJ1-1, with D possibly TRBD1 on 5 matching bases. From germline, CDR1 is SGHTA and CDR2 FQGNSA. The CDR3 runs to 15 residues. Trimming shortened V by 2 bases and J by 3 bases, and 13 bases separated the two germline ends. In DNA, the CDR3 is TGTGCCAGCAGCTTATTGGGAAGGGGATACACTGAAGCTTTCTTT. As protein: CASSLLGRGYTEAFF.

V is TRBV7-9 and J is TRBJ2-1; 12 bases line up with TRBD2. Per the germline V gene, CDR1 is SEHNR and CDR2 is FQNEAQ (reference sequence). This CDR3 contains 16 residues. After removal of 5 bases from V and 4 bases from J, the junction contained 6 bases not matched to a gene. The CDR3 loop is CASSGLTSGSYNEQFF. Here the CDR3 DNA reads TGTGCCAGCAGCGGTTTGACTAGCGGGAGTTACAATGAGCAGTTCTTC.

This clone has just one count. This chain joins TRBV2 and TRBJ1-2; TRBD1 aligns across 7 bases. The junction had 11 bases not matched to a gene; V was cut back by 6 bases and J by 1 base. Germline CDR1 and CDR2: SNHLY and FYNNEI. The CDR3 contains 16 residues. The CDR3 coding sequence is TGTGCCAGCAGGACCCCGAAGACAGGGCGTAACTATGGCTACACCTTC. The encoded protein is CASRTPKTGRNYGYTF. The whole variable domain, filled in from reference TRBV2 and TRBJ1-2, reads EPEVTQTPSHQVTQMGQEVILRCVPISNHLYFYWYRQILGQKVEFLVSFYNNEISEKSEIFDDQFSVERPDGSNFTLKIRSTKLEDSAMYFCASRTPKTGRNYGYTFGSGTRLTVV.

The chain is built from TRBV28 and TRBJ2-1, with D perhaps matching TRBD1 (6 bases). Trimming pared 2 bases from V and 7 bases from J, leaving 6 bases between. The CDR3 consists of 12 residues. Per the germline V gene, CDR1 is MDHEN and CDR2 is SYDVKM. The CDR3 here is CASSLDRNEQFF. The CDR3 DNA follows: TGTGCCAGCAGTTTAGACAGGAATGAGCAGTTCTTC.

There are a few counts of this clone. The chain uses TRBV28 and TRBJ1-5; the match to TRBD1 covers 7 bases. The CDR3 has 15 amino acids. The V and J ends lost 3 bases and 6 bases, in that order; junction bases with no gene match: 8. CDR1 is MDHEN, CDR2 SYDVKM, per germline. CDR3 region: CASSFRQGGVQPQHF. CDR3 DNA sequence: TGTGCCAGCAGTTTTAGGCAGGGGGGAGTTCAGCCCCAGCATTTT.

This chain joins TRBV30 and TRBJ2-7; a weak D match, TRBD2 (5 bases). The germline gives CDR1 GTSNPN, CDR2 SVGIG (reference sequence). Between the trimmed V and J ends, which lost 2 bases and 7 bases, there was a span of 15 bases. CDR3 length: 13 residues. The CDR3 spells CAWSIGLAGEQYF. Here the CDR3 DNA reads TGTGCCTGGAGTATTGGGCTAGCCGGGGAGCAGTACTTC.